This T cell receptor beta chain originates from a study of blood T cell repertoires in COVID-19. As for the study in general: Acute and convalescent COVID-19 specimens originated in the United States, Italy and Spain. T cells, B-cell-depleted T cells, or PBMCs supplied cDNA or gDNA.

This CDR3 is built from 15 residues. The ends were cut back, 4 bases at V and 6 bases at J, with 16 bases in the middle. The germline V gene has CDR1 MGHRA and CDR2 YSYEKL. Authors' analysis steps: Nucleated cell counts were estimated from reference gene primer amplification. Repertoires were generated with immunoSEQ multiplex PCR, while TCRdb's copy carries only in-frame clones and drops some. Clonal size and the V and J genes are those of that table, whereas D and trimming came from the DNA. The sample includes about 410,000 clones, 75% to 90% of them seen just once. Sequenced sample: peripheral blood. This receptor was identified in a woman in her thirties with active or convalescent COVID-19. The chain uses TRBV4-1 and TRBJ1-5; tentative D call: TRBD1 (5 bases). In DNA, the CDR3 is TGCGCCAGCAGCCGCACTGCGTCAGGGATTCAGCCCCAGCATTTT. Protein: CASSRTASGIQPQHF.